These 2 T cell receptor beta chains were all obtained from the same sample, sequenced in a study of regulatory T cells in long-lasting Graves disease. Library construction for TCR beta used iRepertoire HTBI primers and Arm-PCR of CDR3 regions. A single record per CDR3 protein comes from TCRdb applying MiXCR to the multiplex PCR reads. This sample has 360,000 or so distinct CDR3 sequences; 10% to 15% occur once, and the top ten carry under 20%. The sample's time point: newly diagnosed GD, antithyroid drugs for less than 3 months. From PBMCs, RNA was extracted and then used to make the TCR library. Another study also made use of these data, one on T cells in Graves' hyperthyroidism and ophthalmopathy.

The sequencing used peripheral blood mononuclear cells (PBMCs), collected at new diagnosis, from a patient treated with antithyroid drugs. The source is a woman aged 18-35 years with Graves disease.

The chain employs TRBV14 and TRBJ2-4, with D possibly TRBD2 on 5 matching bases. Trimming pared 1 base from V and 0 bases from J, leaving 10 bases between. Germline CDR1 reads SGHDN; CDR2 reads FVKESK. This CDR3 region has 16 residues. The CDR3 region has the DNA TGTGCCAGCAGCCAAGTCGGAGCGGTAGCCAAAAACATTCAGTACTTC. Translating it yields CASSQVGAVAKNIQYF.

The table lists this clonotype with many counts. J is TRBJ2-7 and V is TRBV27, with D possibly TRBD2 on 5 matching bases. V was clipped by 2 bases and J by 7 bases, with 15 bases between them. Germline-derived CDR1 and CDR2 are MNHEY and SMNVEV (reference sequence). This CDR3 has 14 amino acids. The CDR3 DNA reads TGTGCCAGCAGTTTACAGAGGGATCGGGGAGAGCAGTACTTC. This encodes CASSLQRDRGEQYF.